This T cell receptor (beta chain) derives from a study of brain T cells in children with intractable seizures. Profiled with immunoSEQ multiplex PCR; TCRdb holds only in-frame clones, not every one. The sample lists 340,000 or so clones; over 90% were seen once. The CDR3 runs 18 residues. Germline lookup yields CDR1 SGHTA and CDR2 FQGTGA. With 2 bases removed from V and 0 bases from J, the gap between germline ends came to 17 bases. Time point indicated: blood from clinic visit 5 months post-surgery; TSC patient then seizure free. Surgery cases with the highest brain T cell transcript signatures were chosen for sequencing. Patients received at least one anti-epileptic drug before surgery. Only one count was recorded for this clone. Its antigen is as yet unknown. Overall study findings and caveats: Only CDR3 sequence similarity suggested viral specificity, without known HCMV serostatus. Pre- and post-surgery blood differed in depth, so pre-surgery absences may be undersampling.

The source of this sequence is a boy under two years old with tuberous sclerosis and intractable seizures. The sequencing here drew on peripheral blood, taken 4 to 5 months after surgery. The chain uses TRBV7-3 and TRBJ2-1; D might be TRBD2 (6 bases). This CDR3 reads CASSLVRGYRGSYNEQFF. DNA for the CDR3: TGTGCCAGCAGCTTAGTTCGGGGGTATCGGGGCTCCTACAATGAGCAGTTCTTC.